A selection of T cell receptor beta chains follows, all from one sample in a study of T cell changes during pregnancy in multiple sclerosis. The assay was immunoSEQ multiplex PCR, and TCRdb's table has in-frame clones only and misses some. Of roughly 93,000 clones in the sample, 85% to 95% were seen once. Here the sequenced sample was peripheral blood, taken in the first trimester of pregnancy. The receptors shown here come from a female donor in good health, enrolled as a control in a pregnancy study. Each CDR3 is given with its conserved first and last residue. Each record gives: V gene, J gene, D gene, CDR3 DNA, CDR3 protein. D genes are given only for firm matches.

v_gene: TRBV18; j_gene: TRBJ1-3; d_gene: -; CDR3nt: TGTGCCGTCCGAGAGGGAAACACCATATATTTT; CDR3aa: CAVREGNTIYF
v_gene: TRBV9; j_gene: TRBJ1-1; d_gene: -; CDR3nt: TGTGCCAGCAGCGTTGGTGGGTTCGGGTACACTGAAGCTTTCTTT; CDR3aa: CASSVGGFGYTEAFF
v_gene: TRBV10-3; j_gene: TRBJ2-2; d_gene: -; CDR3nt: TGTGCCATCAGGGACTCCCCCGCCGGGGAGCTGTTTTTT; CDR3aa: CAIRDSPAGELFF
v_gene: TRBV28; j_gene: TRBJ2-7; d_gene: TRBD1; CDR3nt: TGTGCCAGCAGCTGGGACAGCCTTGGAAACTACGAGCAGTACTTC; CDR3aa: CASSWDSLGNYEQYF
v_gene: TRBV4-1; j_gene: TRBJ2-1; d_gene: TRBD1; CDR3nt: TGCGCCAGCAGCCAAGATGGACAGGGACTCACGATTATAGAAGACAATGAGCAGTTCTTC; CDR3aa: CASSQDGQGLTIIEDNEQFF
v_gene: TRBV4-1; j_gene: TRBJ2-2; d_gene: TRBD2; CDR3nt: TGCGCCAGCAGCCAAGGGCAAATAGCGGGGAACACCGGGGAGCTGTTTTTT; CDR3aa: CASSQGQIAGNTGELFF
v_gene: TRBV14; j_gene: TRBJ2-5; d_gene: -; CDR3nt: TGTGCCAGCAGCCATTTGCTGGACTCCCAAGAGACCCAGTACTTC; CDR3aa: CASSHLLDSQETQYF
v_gene: TRBV7-3; j_gene: TRBJ2-2; d_gene: TRBD2; CDR3nt: TGTGCCAGCAGCTCCTCTAGCGGGGGGCCCACCGGGGAGCTGTTTTTT; CDR3aa: CASSSSSGGPTGELFF
v_gene: TRBV7-3; j_gene: TRBJ1-1; d_gene: -; CDR3nt: TGTGCCAGCAGCCTTACGGGAGGGACTGAAGCTTTCTTT; CDR3aa: CASSLTGGTEAFF
v_gene: TRBV11-2; j_gene: TRBJ1-1; d_gene: -; CDR3nt: TGTGCCAGCAGCTTGCAGGGGAGCATGAACACTGAAGCTTTCTTT; CDR3aa: CASSLQGSMNTEAFF
v_gene: TRBV5-6; j_gene: TRBJ2-5; d_gene: -; CDR3nt: TGTGCCAGCAGCTTGTTCGGGGAGACCCAGTACTTC; CDR3aa: CASSLFGETQYF
v_gene: TRBV9; j_gene: TRBJ2-1; d_gene: -; CDR3nt: TGTGCCAGCAGCGTAGCTACGTACAATGAGCAGTTCTTC; CDR3aa: CASSVATYNEQFF
v_gene: TRBV29-1; j_gene: TRBJ2-3; d_gene: TRBD1; CDR3nt: TGCAGCGTTGGGACAGGAAGCACAGATACGCAGTATTTT; CDR3aa: CSVGTGSTDTQYF
v_gene: TRBV5-8; j_gene: TRBJ1-1; d_gene: -; CDR3nt: TGTGCCAGCAGCGGATTGGGACATTCGAACACTGAAGCTTTCTTT; CDR3aa: CASSGLGHSNTEAFF